Sequencing of this T cell receptor (beta chain) was carried out in a study of T cells expressing NK-cell markers. Study-level background: Repertoire data for TCR beta were derived from sorted T cells (CD3+CD56+NKG2C+, CD3+CD56+NKG2C- and CD3+CD56-NKG2C+). Of eight sequenced donors, seven were HCMV-seropositive and one HCMV-seronegative.

TCR beta libraries carry UMIs added by 5'RACE template switching. Reanalyzing the 5' RACE reads, TCRdb keeps one entry per CDR3 protein, without DNA. The listing contains 500,000 to 700,000 distinct CDR3 sequences. Input material: blood T cells: a sorted CD56 or NKG2C T cell subset, CD4+ or CD8+ T cells, or bulk PBMC T cells (not recorded which). The receptor was derived from a man aged 18 to 30 in good health.

The CDR3 is CASSYSRQDRTGTSGRAYEQYF. The V gene is TRBV6-2 or TRBV6-3, the J gene TRBJ2-7; TCRdb's assignment of TRBD2 cannot be checked, as there is no DNA. CDR1 and CDR2 from the germline V gene are MNHEY and SVGEGT. The CDR3 covers 22 residues.